This TCR beta chain was profiled in a study of regulatory T cells in long-lasting Graves disease. This clonotype was counted many times. Construction of TCR beta libraries relied on iRepertoire HTBI primers and on Arm-PCR targeting CDR3 regions. Each CDR3 protein gets one entry after TCRdb re-called the multiplex PCR reads with MiXCR. This table has a few hundred thousand distinct CDR3 sequences, about 20% appearing once. The V end lost 5 bases, the J end lost 1 base, and 8 bases lay between the germline ends. The CDR3 has 13 amino acids. Germline loops: CDR1 LNHDA, CDR2 SQIVND (reference sequence). Regarding time point: persistent/refractory GD, antithyroid drugs over 5 years with positive TRAb. After RNA was extracted from PBMCs, the TCR library was made from it.

The sample consisted of peripheral blood mononuclear cells (PBMCs), taken when the disease was refractory, from a patient treated with antithyroid drugs. The chain joins TRBV19 to TRBJ1-1, with D hard to call. This TCR derives from a female donor with Graves disease. CDR3 nucleotides: TGTGCCAGTAGTGCGCAGAGGAACACTGAAGCTTTCTTT. This codes for CASSAQRNTEAFF.